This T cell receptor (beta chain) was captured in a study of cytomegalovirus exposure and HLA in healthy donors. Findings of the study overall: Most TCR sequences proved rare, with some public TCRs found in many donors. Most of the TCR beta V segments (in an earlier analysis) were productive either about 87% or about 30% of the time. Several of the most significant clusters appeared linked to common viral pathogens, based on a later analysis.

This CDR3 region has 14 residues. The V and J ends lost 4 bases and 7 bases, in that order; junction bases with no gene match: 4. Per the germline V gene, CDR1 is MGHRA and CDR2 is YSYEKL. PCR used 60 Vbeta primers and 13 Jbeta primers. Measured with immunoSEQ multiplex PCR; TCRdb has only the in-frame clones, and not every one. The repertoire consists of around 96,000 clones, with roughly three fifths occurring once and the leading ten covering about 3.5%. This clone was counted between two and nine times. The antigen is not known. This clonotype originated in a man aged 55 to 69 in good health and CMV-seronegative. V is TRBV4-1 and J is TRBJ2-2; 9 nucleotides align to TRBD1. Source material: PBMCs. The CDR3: CASSPGQGNGELFF. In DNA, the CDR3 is TGCGCCAGCAGCCCGGGACAGGGTAACGGGGAGCTGTTTTTT.